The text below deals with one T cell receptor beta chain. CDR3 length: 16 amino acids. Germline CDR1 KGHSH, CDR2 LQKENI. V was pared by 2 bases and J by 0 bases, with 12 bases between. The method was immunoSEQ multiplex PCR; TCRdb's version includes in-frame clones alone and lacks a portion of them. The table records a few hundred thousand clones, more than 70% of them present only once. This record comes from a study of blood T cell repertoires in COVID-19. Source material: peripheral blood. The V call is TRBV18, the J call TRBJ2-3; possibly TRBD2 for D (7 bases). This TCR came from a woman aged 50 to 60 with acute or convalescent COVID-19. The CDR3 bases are TGTGCCAGCTCACCAAGCGGGACACGTAGCACAGATACGCAGTATTTT. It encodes CASSPSGTRSTDTQYF.